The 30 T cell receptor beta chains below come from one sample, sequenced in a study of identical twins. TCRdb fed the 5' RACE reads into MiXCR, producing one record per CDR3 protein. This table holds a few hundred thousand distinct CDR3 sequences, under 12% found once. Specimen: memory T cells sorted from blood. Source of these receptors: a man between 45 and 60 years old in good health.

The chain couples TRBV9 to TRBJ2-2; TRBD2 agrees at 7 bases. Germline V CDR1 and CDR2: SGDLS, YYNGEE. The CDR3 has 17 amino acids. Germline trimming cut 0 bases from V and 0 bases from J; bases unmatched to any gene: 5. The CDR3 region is CASSVGASGPNTGELFF. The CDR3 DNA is TGTGCCAGCAGCGTAGGGGCTAGCGGACCGAACACCGGGGAGCTGTTTTTT.

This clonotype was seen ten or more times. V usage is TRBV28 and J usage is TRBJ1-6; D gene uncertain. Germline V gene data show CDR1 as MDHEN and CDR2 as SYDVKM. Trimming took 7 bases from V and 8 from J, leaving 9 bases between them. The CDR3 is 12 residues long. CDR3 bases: TGTGCCAGCAAAACAGTTGATTCACCCCTCCACTTT. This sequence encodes CASKTVDSPLHF. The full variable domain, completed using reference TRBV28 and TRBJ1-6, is DVKVTQSSRYLVKRTGEKVFLECVQDMDHENMFWYRQDPGLGLRLIYFSYDVKMKEKGDIPEGYSVSREKKERFSLILESASTNQTSMYLCASKTVDSPLHFGNGTRLTVT.

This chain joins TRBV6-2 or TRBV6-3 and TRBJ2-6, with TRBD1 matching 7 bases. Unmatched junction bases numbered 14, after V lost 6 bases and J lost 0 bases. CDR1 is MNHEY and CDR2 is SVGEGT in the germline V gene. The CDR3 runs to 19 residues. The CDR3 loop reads CASSTRTGTTSSGANVLTF. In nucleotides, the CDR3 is TGTGCCAGCAGCACCCGGACAGGCACGACCTCCTCTGGGGCCAACGTCCTGACTTTC.

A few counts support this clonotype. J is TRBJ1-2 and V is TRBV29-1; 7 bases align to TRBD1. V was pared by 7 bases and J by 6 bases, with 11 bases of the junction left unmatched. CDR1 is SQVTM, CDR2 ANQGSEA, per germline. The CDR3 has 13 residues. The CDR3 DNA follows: TGCAGCGGCTCGAGACAGGGTAGCGATGGCTACACCTTC. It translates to CSGSRQGSDGYTF.

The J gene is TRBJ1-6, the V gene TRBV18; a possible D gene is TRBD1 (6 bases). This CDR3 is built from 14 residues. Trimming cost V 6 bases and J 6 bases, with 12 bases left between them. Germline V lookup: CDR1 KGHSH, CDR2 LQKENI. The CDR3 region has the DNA TGTGCCAGCTCCACAGGGATCCTTAATTCACCCCTCCACTTT. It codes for CASSTGILNSPLHF.

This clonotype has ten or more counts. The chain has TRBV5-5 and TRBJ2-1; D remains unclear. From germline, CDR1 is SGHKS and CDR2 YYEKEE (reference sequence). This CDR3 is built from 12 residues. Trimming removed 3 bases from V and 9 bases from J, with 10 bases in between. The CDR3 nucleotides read TGTGCCAGCAGCTCCATATCTTTTGAGCAGTTCTTC. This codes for CASSSISFEQFF.

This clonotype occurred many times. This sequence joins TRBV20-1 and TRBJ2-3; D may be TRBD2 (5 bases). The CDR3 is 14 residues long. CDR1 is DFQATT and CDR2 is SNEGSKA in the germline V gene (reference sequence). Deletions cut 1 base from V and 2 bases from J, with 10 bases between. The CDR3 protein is CSARGGYYTDTQYF. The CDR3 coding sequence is TGCAGTGCTAGAGGCGGGTACTACACAGATACGCAGTATTTT.

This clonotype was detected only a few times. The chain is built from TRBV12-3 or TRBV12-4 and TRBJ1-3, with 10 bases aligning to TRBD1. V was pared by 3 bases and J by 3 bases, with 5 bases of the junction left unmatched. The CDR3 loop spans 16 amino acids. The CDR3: CASSLSTGGSGNTIYF. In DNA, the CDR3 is TGTGCCAGCAGTTTGTCGACAGGGGGCAGTGGAAACACCATATATTTT.

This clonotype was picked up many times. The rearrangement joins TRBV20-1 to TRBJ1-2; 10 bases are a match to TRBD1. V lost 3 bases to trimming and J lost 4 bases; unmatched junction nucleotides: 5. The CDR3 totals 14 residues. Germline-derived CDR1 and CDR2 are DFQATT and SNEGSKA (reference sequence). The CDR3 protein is CSARDRGYSYGYTF. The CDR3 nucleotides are TGCAGTGCTAGGGACAGGGGGTATAGCTATGGCTACACCTTC.

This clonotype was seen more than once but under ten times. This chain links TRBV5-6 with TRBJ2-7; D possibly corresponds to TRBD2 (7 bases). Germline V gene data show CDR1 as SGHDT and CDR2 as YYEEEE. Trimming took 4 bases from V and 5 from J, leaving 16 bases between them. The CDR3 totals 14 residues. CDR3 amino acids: CASSPIGGAHEQYF. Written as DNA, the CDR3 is TGTGCCAGCAGCCCCATTGGGGGGGCACACGAGCAGTACTTC.

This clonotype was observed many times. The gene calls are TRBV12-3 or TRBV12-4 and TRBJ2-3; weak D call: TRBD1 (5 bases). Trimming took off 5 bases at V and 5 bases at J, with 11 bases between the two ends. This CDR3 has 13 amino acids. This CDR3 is CASSTGPKDTQYF. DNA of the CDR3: TGTGCCAGCAGTACAGGACCGAAAGATACGCAGTATTTT.

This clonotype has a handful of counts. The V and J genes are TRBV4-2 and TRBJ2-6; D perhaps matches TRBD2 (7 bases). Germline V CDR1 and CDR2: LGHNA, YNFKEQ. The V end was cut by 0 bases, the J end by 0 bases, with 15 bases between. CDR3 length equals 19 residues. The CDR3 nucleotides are TGTGCCAGCAGCCAAGATTGGGGGGGCGACTACTCTGGGGCCAACGTCCTGACTTTC. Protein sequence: CASSQDWGGDYSGANVLTF.

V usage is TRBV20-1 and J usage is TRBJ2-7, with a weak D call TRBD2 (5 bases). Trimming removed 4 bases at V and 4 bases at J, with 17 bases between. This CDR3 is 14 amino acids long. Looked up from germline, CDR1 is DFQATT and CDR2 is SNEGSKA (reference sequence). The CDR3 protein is CSAIERERLYEQYF. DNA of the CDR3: TGCAGTGCTATTGAGAGGGAAAGACTGTACGAGCAGTACTTC.

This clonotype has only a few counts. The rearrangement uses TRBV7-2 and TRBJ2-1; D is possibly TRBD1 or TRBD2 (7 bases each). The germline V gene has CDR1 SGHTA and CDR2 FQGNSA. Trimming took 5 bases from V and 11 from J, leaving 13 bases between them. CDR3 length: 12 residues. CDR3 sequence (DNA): TGTGCCAGCAGCCCAGGGGGGGCTAAGCAGTTCTTC. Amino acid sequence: CASSPGGAKQFF. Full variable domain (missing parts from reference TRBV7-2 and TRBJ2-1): GAGVSQSPSNKVTEKGKDVELRCDPISGHTALYWYRQSLGQGLEFLIYFQGNSAPDKSGLPSDRFSAERTGGSVSTLTIQRTQQEDSAVYLCASSPGGAKQFFGPGTRLTVL.

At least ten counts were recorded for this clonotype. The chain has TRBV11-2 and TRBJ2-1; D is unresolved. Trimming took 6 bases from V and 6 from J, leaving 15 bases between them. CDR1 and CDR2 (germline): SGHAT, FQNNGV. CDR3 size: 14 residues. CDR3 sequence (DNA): TGTGCCAGCAGTAATCGACCGGCGAGCAATGAGCAGTTCTTC. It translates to CASSNRPASNEQFF.

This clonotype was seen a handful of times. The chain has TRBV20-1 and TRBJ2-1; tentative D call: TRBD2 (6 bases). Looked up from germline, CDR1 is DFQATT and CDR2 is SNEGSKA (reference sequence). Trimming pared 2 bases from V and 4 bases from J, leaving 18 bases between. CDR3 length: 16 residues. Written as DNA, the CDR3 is TGCAGTGCTAGACGAAATGTGGGACTCTCTTACAATGAGCAGTTCTTC. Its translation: CSARRNVGLSYNEQFF.

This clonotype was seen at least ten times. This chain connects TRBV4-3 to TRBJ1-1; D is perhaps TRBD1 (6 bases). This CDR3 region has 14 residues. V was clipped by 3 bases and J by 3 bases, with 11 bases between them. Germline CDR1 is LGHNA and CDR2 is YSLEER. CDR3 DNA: TGCGCCAGCAGCCATGGCCCAGGGGACACTGAAGCTTTCTTT. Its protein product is CASSHGPGDTEAFF.

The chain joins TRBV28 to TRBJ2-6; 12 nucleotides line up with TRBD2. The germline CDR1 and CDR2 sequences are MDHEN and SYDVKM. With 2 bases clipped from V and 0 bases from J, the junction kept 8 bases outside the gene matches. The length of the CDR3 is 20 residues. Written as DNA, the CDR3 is TGTGCCAGCAGTTTAAGGTCGACTAGCGGGGGTAGCTCTGGGGCCAACGTCCTGACTTTC. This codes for CASSLRSTSGGSSGANVLTF.

In DNA form, the CDR3 reads TGTGCCACCAGCAGAGATCGGCCAGTTCGAGGTACAAATACGCAGTATTTT. Residues: CATSRDRPVRGTNTQYF. The J gene is TRBJ2-3, the V gene TRBV15; no definite D call. Trimming removed 0 bases at V and 7 bases at J, with 20 bases between. This CDR3 is 17 amino acids long. CDR1 is LNHNV and CDR2 is YYDKDF in the germline V gene (reference sequence).

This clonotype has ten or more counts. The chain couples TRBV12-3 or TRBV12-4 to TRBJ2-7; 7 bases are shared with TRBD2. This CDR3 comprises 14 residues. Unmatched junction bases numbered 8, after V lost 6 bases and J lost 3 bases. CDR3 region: CASSPERDYYEQYF. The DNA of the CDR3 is TGTGCCAGCAGCCCGGAGAGGGACTACTACGAGCAGTACTTC.

This CDR3 is CASGRGGRSYNEQFF. Here the CDR3 DNA reads TGTGCCAGCGGTCGGGGGGGGCGATCCTACAATGAGCAGTTCTTC. This chain links TRBV11-1 with TRBJ2-1; 8 positions agree with TRBD2. This CDR3 region has 15 residues. CDR1 is SGHAT and CDR2 is FQDESV in the germline V gene (reference sequence). With V trimmed by 8 bases and J by 1 base, 7 bases remained unmatched. The whole variable domain, filled in from reference TRBV11-1 and TRBJ2-1, reads EAEVAQSPRYKITEKSQAVAFWCDPISGHATLYWYRQILGQGPELLVQFQDESVVDDSQLPKDRFSAERLKGVDSTLKIQPAELGDSAMYLCASGRGGRSYNEQFFGPGTRLTVL.

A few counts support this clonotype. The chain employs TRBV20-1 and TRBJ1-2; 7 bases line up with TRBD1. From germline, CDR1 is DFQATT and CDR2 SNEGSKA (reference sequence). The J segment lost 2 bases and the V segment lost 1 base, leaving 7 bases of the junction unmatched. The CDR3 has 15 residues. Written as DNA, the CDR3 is TGCAGTGCTAGAGTCCCCGCAGGGGGGAACTATGGCTACACCTTC. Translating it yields CSARVPAGGNYGYTF.

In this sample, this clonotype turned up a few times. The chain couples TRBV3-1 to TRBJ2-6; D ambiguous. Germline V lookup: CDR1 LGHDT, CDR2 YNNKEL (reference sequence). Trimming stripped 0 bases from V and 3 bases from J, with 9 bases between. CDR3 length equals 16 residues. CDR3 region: CASSQDGSFGANVLTF. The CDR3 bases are TGTGCCAGCAGCCAAGATGGGTCTTTTGGGGCCAACGTCCTGACTTTC.

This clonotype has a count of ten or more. The CDR3 DNA follows: TGTGCCAGCAGCCAAGGGACAGGGGATTTCTACGAGCAGTACTTC. Translating it yields CASSQGTGDFYEQYF. The V gene is TRBV14, the J gene TRBJ2-7; the match to TRBD1 covers 9 bases. V was pared by 1 base and J by 3 bases, with 4 bases of the junction left unmatched. The CDR3 totals 15 residues. Germline lookup yields CDR1 SGHDN and CDR2 FVKESK.

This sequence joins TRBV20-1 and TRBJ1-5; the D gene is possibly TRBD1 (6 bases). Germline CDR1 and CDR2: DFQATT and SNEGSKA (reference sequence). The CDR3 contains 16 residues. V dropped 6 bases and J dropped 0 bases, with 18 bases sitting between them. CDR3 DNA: TGCAGTGCCCGAACTGGACAGACTAATAGCAATCAGCCCCAGCATTTT. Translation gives CSARTGQTNSNQPQHF.

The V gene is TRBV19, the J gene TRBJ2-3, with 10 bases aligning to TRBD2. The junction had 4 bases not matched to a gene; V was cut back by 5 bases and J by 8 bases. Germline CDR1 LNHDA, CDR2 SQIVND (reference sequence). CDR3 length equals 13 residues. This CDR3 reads CASSPSGSITQYF. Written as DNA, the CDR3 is TGTGCCAGTAGTCCTAGCGGGAGTATTACGCAGTATTTT.

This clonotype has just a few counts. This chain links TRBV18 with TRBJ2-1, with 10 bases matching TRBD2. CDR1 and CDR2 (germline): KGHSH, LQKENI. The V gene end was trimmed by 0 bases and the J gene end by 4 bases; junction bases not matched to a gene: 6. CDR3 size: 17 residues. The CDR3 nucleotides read TGTGCCAGCTCACCACCCCTTAGCGGGGGGCCGTACAATGAGCAGTTCTTC. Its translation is CASSPPLSGGPYNEQFF.

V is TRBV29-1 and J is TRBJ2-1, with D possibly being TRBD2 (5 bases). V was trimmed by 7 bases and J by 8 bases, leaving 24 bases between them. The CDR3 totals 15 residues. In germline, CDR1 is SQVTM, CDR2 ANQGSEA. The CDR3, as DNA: TGCAGCGCTCAAGGGCGGGCGACTATGGGCGATGAGCAGTTCTTC. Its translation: CSAQGRATMGDEQFF.

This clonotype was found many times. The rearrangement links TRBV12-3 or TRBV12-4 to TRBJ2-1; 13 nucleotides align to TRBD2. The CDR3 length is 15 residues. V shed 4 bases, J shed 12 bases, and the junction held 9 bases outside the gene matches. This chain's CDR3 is CASSYPTSGRARQFF. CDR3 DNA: TGTGCCAGCAGTTACCCAACTAGCGGGAGGGCCCGGCAGTTCTTC.

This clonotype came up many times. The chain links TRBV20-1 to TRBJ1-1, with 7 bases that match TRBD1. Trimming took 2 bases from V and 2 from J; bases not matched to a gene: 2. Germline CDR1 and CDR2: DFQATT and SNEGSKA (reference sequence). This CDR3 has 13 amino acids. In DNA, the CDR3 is TGCAGTGCTAGACGACAGGGTAACACTGAAGCTTTCTTT. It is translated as CSARRQGNTEAFF.